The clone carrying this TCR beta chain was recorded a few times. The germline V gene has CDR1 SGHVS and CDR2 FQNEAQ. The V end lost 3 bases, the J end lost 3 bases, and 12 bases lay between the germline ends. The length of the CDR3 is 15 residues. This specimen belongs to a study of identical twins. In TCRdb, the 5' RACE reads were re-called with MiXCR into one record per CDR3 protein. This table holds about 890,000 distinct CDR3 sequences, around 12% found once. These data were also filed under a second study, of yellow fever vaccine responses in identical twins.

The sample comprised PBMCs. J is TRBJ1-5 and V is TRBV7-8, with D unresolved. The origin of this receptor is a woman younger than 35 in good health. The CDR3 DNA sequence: TGTGCCAGCAGCTTGACGGCAGGAAACAATCAGCCCCAGCATTTT. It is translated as CASSLTAGNNQPQHF.